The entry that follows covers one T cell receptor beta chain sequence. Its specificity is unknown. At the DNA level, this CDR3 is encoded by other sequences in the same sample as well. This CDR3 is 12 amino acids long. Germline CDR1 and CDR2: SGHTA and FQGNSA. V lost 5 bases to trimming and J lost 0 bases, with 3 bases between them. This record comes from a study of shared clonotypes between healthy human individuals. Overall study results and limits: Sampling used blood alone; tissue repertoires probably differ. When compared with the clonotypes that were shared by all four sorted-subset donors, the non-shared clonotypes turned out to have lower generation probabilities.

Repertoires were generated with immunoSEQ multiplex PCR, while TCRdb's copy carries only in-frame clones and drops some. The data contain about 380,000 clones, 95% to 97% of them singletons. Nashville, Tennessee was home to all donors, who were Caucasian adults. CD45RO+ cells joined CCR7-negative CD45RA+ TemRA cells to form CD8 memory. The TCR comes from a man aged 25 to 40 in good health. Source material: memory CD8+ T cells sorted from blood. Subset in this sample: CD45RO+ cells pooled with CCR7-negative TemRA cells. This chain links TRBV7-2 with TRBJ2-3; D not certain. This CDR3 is CASSPSTDTQYF. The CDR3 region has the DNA TGTGCCAGCAGCCCTAGCACAGATACGCAGTATTTT.